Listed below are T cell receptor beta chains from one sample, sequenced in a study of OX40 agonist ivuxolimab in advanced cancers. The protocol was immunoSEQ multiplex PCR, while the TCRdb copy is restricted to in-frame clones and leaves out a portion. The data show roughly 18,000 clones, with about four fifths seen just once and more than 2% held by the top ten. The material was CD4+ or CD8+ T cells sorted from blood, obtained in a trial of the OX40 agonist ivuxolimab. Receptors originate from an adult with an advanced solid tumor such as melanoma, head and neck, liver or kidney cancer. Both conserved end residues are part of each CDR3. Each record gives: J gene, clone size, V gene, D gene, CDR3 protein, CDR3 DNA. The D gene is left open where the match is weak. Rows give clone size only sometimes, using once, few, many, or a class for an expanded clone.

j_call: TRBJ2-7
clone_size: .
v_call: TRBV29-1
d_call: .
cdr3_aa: CSVGSQNRDEQYF
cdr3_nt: TGCAGCGTTGGGAGTCAGAATCGGGACGAGCAGTACTTC

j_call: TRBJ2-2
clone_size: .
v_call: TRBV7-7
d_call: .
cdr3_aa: CASSGPWGRENTGELFF
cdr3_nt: TGTGCCAGCAGCGGACCGTGGGGCAGGGAGAACACCGGGGAGCTGTTTTTT

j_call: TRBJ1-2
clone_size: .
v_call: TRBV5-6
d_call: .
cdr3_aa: CASSGTTGIYGYTF
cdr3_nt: TGTGCCAGCAGCGGAACCACAGGGATCTATGGCTACACCTTC

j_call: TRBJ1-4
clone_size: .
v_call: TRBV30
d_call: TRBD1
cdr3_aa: CAWSGTGDGNEKLFF
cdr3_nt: TGTGCCTGGAGTGGAACAGGGGATGGTAATGAAAAACTGTTTTTT

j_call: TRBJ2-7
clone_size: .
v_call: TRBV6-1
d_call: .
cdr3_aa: CASSELGANYEQYF
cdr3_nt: TGTGCCAGCAGTGAATTGGGGGCGAACTACGAGCAGTACTTC

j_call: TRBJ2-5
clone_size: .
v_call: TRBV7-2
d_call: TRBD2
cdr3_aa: CASSLPGASGETQYF
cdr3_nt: TGTGCCAGCAGCTTACCCGGGGCTAGCGGGGAGACCCAGTACTTC

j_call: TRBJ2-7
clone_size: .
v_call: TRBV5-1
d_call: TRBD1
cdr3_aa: CASSAGQVNEQYF
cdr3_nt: TGCGCCAGCAGCGCGGGACAGGTCAACGAGCAGTACTTC

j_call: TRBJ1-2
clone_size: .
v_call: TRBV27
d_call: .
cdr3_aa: CASSFRFLGDGYTF
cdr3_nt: TGTGCCAGCAGTTTTCGCTTCCTGGGAGATGGCTACACCTTC

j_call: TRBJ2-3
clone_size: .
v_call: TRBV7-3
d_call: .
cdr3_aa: CASSLVADTDTQYF
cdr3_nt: TGTGCCAGCAGCTTAGTAGCCGACACAGATACGCAGTATTTT

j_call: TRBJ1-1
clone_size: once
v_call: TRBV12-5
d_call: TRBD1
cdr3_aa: CASGLTIRQGTNTEAFF
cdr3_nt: TGTGCTAGTGGTTTGACCATACGACAGGGCACGAACACTGAAGCTTTCTTT

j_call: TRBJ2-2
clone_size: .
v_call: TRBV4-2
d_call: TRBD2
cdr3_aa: CASSQDGLAGVTGELFF
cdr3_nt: TGTGCCAGCAGCCAAGACGGCCTAGCGGGGGTCACCGGGGAGCTGTTTTTT

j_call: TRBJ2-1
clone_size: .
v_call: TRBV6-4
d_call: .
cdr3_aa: CASSDSWADPNEQFF
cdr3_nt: TGTGCCAGCAGTGACTCATGGGCCGACCCCAATGAGCAGTTCTTC

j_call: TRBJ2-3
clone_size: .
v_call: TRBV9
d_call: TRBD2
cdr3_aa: CASSVATSGRARRDTQYF
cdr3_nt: TGTGCCAGCAGCGTAGCGACTAGCGGGAGGGCCCGGAGAGATACGCAGTATTTT

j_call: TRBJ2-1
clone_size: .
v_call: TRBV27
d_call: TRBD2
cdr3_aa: CASSLPSGSEQFF
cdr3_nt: TGTGCCAGCAGTTTACCTAGCGGGAGTGAGCAGTTCTTC

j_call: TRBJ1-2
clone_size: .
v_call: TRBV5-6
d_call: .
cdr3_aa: CASSLASPYGYTF
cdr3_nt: TGTGCCAGCAGCTTGGCCTCACCCTATGGCTACACCTTC

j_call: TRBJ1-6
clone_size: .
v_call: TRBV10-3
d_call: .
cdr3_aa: CAISETGSNSPLHF
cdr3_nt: TGTGCCATCAGTGAGACAGGGAGTAATTCACCCCTCCACTTT

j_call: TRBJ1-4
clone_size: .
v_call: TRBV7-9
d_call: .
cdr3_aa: CASSHRGINEKLFF
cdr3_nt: TGTGCCAGCAGCCACCGGGGTATAAATGAAAAACTGTTTTTT

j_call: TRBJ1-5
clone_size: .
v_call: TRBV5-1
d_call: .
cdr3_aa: CASSSTGEVFGNQPQHF
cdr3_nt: TGCGCCAGCAGTTCCACCGGGGAGGTATTTGGCAATCAGCCCCAGCATTTT

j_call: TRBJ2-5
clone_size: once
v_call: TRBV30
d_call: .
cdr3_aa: CAWIAIQETQYF
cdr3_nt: TGTGCCTGGATAGCGATACAAGAGACCCAGTACTTC

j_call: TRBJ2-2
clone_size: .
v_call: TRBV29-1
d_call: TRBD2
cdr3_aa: CSVRLTSGNRGDTGELFF
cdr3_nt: TGCAGCGTTCGATTGACTAGCGGGAATAGAGGAGACACCGGGGAGCTGTTTTTT

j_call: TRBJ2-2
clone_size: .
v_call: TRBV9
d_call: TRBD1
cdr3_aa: CASSAGTGNTGELFF
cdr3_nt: TGTGCCAGCAGCGCCGGGACAGGAAACACCGGGGAGCTGTTTTTT

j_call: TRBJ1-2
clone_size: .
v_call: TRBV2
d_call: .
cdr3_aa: CASSPGQTVNYGYTF
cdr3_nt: TGTGCCAGCAGTCCTGGACAGACAGTAAACTATGGCTACACCTTC

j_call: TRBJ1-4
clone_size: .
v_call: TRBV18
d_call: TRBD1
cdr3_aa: CASSLTGGNEKLFF
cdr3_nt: TGTGCCAGCTCGCTGACAGGGGGTAATGAAAAACTGTTTTTT

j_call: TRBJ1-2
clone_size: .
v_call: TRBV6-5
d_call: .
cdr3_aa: CASSSALDRSYTF
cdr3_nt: TGTGCCAGCAGCTCGGCCTTGGATCGGAGCTACACCTTC

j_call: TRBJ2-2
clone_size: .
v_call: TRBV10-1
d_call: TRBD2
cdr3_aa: CASSVGRDGGELFF
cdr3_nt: TGCGCCAGCAGTGTCGGGAGGGATGGCGGGGAGCTGTTTTTT

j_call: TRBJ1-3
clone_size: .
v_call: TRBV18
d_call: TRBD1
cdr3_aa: CASSPGQGGGNTIYF
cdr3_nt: TGTGCCAGCTCACCGGGACAGGGAGGTGGAAACACCATATATTTT

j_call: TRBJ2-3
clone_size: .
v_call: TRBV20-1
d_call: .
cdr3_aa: CSANSPDTQYF
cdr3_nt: TGCAGTGCTAATTCCCCAGATACGCAGTATTTT

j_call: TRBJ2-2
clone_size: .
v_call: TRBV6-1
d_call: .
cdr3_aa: CASSESSAGELFF
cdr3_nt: TGTGCCAGCAGTGAATCCAGTGCCGGGGAGCTGTTTTTT

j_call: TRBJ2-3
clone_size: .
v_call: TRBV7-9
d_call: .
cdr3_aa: CASSPGQHTDTQYF
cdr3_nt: TGTGCCAGCAGCCCTGGACAGCACACAGATACGCAGTATTTT

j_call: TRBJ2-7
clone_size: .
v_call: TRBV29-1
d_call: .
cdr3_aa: CSVEFSGYEQYF
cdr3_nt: TGCAGCGTTGAATTTTCGGGTTACGAGCAGTACTTC

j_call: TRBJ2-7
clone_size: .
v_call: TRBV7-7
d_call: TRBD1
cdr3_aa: CASSVDRGGEQYF
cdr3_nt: TGTGCCAGCAGCGTCGACAGGGGAGGCGAGCAGTACTTC

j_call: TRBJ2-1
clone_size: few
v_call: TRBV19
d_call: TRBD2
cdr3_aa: CASSSMGGSSYNEQFF
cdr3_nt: TGTGCCAGTAGTAGTATGGGCGGGAGCTCCTACAATGAGCAGTTCTTC

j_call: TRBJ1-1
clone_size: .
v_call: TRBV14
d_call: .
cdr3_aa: CASSSTGYTEAFF
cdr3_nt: TGTGCCAGCAGCTCAACAGGGTACACTGAAGCTTTCTTT

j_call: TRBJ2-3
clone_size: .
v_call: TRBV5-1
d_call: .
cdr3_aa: CASSPRRVTGTTDTQYF
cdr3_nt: TGCGCCAGCAGCCCACGGCGAGTGACAGGAACTACAGATACGCAGTATTTT

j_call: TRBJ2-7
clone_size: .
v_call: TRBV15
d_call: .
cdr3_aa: CATSRGRGRDYEQYF
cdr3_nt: TGTGCCACCAGCAGAGGGCGGGGGCGAGACTACGAGCAGTACTTC

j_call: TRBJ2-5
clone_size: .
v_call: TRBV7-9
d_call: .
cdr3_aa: CASTLVLQETQYF
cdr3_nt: TGTGCCAGCACCCTAGTCTTGCAAGAGACCCAGTACTTC

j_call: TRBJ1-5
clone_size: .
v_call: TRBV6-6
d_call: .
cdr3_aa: CASSPRRGQPQHF
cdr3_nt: TGTGCCAGCAGTCCTCGCAGGGGTCAGCCCCAGCATTTT

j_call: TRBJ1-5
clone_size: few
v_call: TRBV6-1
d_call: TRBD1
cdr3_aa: CASRTGKDQPQHF
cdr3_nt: TGTGCCAGCAGGACAGGGAAGGATCAGCCCCAGCATTTT

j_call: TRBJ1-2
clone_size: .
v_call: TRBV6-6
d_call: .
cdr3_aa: CASSYSEVYGYTF
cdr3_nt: TGTGCCAGCAGTTACTCGGAAGTCTATGGCTACACCTTC

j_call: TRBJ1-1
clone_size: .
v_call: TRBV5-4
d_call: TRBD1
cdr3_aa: CASSRTGLGEAFF
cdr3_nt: TGTGCCAGCAGCCGGACAGGATTGGGAGAAGCTTTCTTT

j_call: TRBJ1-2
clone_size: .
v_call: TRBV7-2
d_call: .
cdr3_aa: CASSFSQTRVYTF
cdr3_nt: TGTGCCAGCAGCTTTTCACAGACCCGAGTATACACCTTC

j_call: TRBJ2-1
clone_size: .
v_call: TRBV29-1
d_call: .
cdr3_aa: CSARAYNEQFF
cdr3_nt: TGCAGCGCCCGGGCCTACAATGAGCAGTTCTTC

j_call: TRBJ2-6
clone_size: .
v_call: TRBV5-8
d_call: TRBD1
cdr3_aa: CASSLDRDRVSGGANVLTF
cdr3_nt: TGTGCCAGCAGCTTAGATCGGGACAGGGTCTCGGGTGGGGCCAACGTCCTGACTTTC

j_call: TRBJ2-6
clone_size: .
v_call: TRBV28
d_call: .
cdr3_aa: CASSPTRPLSGNSGANVLTF
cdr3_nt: TGTGCCAGCAGTCCTACCAGGCCTTTATCAGGCAACTCTGGGGCCAACGTCCTGACTTTC

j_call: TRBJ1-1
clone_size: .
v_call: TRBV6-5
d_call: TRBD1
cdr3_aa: CASSYSTGGSTEAFF
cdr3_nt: TGTGCCAGCAGTTACTCGACAGGGGGGAGCACTGAAGCTTTCTTT

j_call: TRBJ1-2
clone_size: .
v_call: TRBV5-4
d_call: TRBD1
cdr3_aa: CASSKQDRAGYTF
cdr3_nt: TGTGCCAGCAGCAAACAGGACAGGGCGGGCTACACCTTC

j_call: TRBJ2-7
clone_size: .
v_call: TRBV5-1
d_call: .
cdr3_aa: CASSLDGGPYEQYF
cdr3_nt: TGCGCCAGCAGCTTGGATGGGGGGCCCTACGAGCAGTACTTC